These 9 T cell receptor beta chains originate from one sample sequenced in a study of cytomegalovirus exposure and HLA in healthy donors. Primers: 60 Vbeta forward and 13 Jbeta reverse. Profiled with immunoSEQ multiplex PCR; TCRdb holds only in-frame clones, not every one. The table lists around 220,000 clones, under 80% of them singletons, with 0.2% to 0.25% in the top ten. Input material: PBMCs. These receptors originate from a girl between 2 and 10 years old in good health and CMV-seronegative.

This rearrangement joins TRBV11-2 to TRBJ2-7; a possible D gene is TRBD1 (6 bases). Trimming took off 5 bases at V and 2 bases at J, with 16 bases between the two ends. From germline, CDR1 is SGHAT and CDR2 FQNNGV. The CDR3 length is 15 residues. The CDR3 bases are TGTGCCAGCAGCCTAAGTGAAGGGGGTACCTACGAGCAGTACTTC. This sequence encodes CASSLSEGGTYEQYF. The entire variable domain, with the rest obtained from reference TRBV11-2 and TRBJ2-7, is as follows: EAGVAQSPRYKIIEKRQSVAFWCNPISGHATLYWYQQILGQGPKLLIQFQNNGVVDDSQLPKDRFSAERLKGVDSTLKIQPAKLEDSAVYLCASSLSEGGTYEQYFGPGTRLTVT.

The chain is built from TRBV18 and TRBJ2-1; 7 bases are shared with TRBD1. J was trimmed by 10 bases and V by 3 bases; bases with no gene match: 9. Germline assignment: CDR1 KGHSH and CDR2 LQKENI. The CDR3 length is 14 residues. This CDR3 is CASSPEGARAEQFF. The CDR3 bases are TGTGCCAGCTCACCTGAGGGGGCGCGGGCCGAGCAGTTCTTC.

The chain has TRBV25-1 and TRBJ1-2, with TRBD1 matching 12 bases. This CDR3 is 17 amino acids long. The germline CDR1 and CDR2 sequences are MGHDK and SYGVNS. Trimming took 1 base from V and 8 from J; bases not matched to a gene: 11. The chain's CDR3 is CASSESGTGGAGGGYTF. CDR3 sequence (DNA): TGTGCCAGCAGTGAATCCGGGACAGGGGGCGCAGGAGGCGGCTACACCTTC.

The rearrangement links TRBV29-1 to TRBJ2-7; maybe TRBD1 (6 bases). The CDR3 is 10 amino acids. The V end was cut by 7 bases, the J end by 3 bases, with 7 bases between. Germline V gives CDR1 SQVTM, CDR2 ANQGSEA. CDR3 DNA: TGCAGCGCAGGGGACTACGAGCAGTACTTC. Its translation is CSAGDYEQYF.

The CDR3 region is CASSNGGRGGLETQYF. CDR3 sequence (DNA): TGTGCCAGCAGTAACGGGGGACGGGGGGGCCTAGAGACCCAGTACTTC. The chain is built from TRBV7-9 and TRBJ2-5, with TRBD2 matching 8 bases. Trimming removed 6 bases from V and 4 bases from J; junction bases left unmatched: 13. Germline CDR1 SEHNR, CDR2 FQNEAQ (reference sequence). This CDR3 spans 16 amino acids.

This clone was detected a few times. The chain employs TRBV15 and TRBJ2-2; TRBD2 matches 9 bases. The V and J ends lost 0 bases and 5 bases, in that order; junction bases with no gene match: 4. Germline V CDR1 and CDR2: LNHNV, YYDKDF (reference sequence). The CDR3 contains 16 residues. CDR3 residues: CATSREALAGTGELFF. The CDR3 nucleotides are TGTGCCACCAGCAGAGAGGCGCTAGCGGGGACCGGGGAGCTGTTTTTT.

CDR3 protein: CASSRKGHQGKINREQFF. CDR3 bases: TGTGCCAGCAGCCGAAAGGGGCACCAGGGGAAAATCAATCGTGAGCAGTTCTTC. The chain employs TRBV5-6 and TRBJ2-1; D possibly corresponds to TRBD1 (6 bases). Trimming cost V 4 bases and J 9 bases, with 29 bases left between them. The CDR3 is made up of 18 amino acids. Germline V lookup: CDR1 SGHDT, CDR2 YYEEEE.

The chain is built from TRBV6-5 and TRBJ1-5, with D perhaps TRBD1 (6 bases). The germline gives CDR1 MNHEY, CDR2 SVGAGI. The CDR3 totals 15 residues. Trimming took off 2 bases at V and 2 bases at J, with 10 bases between the two ends. The CDR3 DNA reads TGTGCCAGCAGTTACGGGGGCGCGGGCAATCAGCCCCAGCATTTT. This encodes CASSYGGAGNQPQHF.

V usage is TRBV6-6 and J usage is TRBJ1-1, with TRBD1 matching over 9 bases. The junction had 4 bases not matched to a gene; V was cut back by 7 bases and J by 1 base. In germline, CDR1 is MNHNY, CDR2 SVGAGI (reference sequence). The CDR3 is 14 residues long. CDR3 region: CASTVTGGNTEAFF. DNA of the CDR3: TGTGCCAGCACCGTGACAGGGGGGAACACTGAAGCTTTCTTT.